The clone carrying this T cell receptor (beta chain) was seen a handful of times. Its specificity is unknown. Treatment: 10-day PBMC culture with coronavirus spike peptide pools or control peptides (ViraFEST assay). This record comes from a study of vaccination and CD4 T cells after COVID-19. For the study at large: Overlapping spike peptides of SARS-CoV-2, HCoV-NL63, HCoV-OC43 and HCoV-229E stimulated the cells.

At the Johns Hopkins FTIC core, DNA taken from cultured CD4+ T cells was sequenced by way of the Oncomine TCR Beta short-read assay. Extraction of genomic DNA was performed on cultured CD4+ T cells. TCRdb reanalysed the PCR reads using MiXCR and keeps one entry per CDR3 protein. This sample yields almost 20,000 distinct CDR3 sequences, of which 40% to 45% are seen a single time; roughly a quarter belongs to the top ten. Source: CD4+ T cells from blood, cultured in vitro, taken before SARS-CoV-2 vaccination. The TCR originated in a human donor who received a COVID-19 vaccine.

This CDR3 reads CAISDWEPPGYTF. CDR3 bases: TGTGCCATCAGTGATTGGGAACCACCCGGCTACACCTTC. J is TRBJ1-2 and V is TRBV10-3; D remains ambiguous. This CDR3 is 13 amino acids long. CDR1 is ENHRY and CDR2 is SYGVKD in the germline V gene. Trimming removed 3 bases at V and 8 bases at J, with 13 bases between.